The next 20 T cell receptor beta chains were all read from a single sample in a study of T cell responses to AZD1222 COVID-19 vaccine. Using immunoSEQ multiplex PCR, the repertoire was profiled, and TCRdb retains in-frame clones only, with some absent. The table shows about 84,000 clones, with approximately 85% occurring only once. The sample was peripheral blood, taken 28 days after the second AZD1222 dose. The source of these receptors is an adult who received the AZD1222 COVID-19 vaccine.

V usage is TRBV30 and J usage is TRBJ2-1; TRBD2 agrees at 10 bases. CDR1 and CDR2 from the germline V gene are GTSNPN and SVGIG (reference sequence). The junction had 6 bases not matched to a gene; V was cut back by 0 bases and J by 7 bases. This CDR3 is built from 15 residues. The CDR3 is CAWSVPSGGRNEQFF. CDR3 sequence (DNA): TGTGCCTGGAGTGTACCTAGCGGGGGTCGGAATGAGCAGTTCTTC.

This chain joins TRBV9 and TRBJ2-2; possible D gene TRBD1, 5 bases. The CDR3 is 15 amino acids. In germline, CDR1 is SGDLS, CDR2 YYNGEE. The V end was cut by 0 bases, the J end by 5 bases, with 11 bases between. In DNA form, the CDR3 reads TGTGCCAGCAGCGTAGTTGAACAGGCTACCGGGGAGCTGTTTTTT. Translation: CASSVVEQATGELFF. The complete variable domain, with remaining parts taken from reference TRBV9 and TRBJ2-2, reads DSGVTQTPKHLITATGQRVTLRCSPRSGDLSVYWYQQSLDQGLQFLIQYYNGEERAKGNILERFSAQQFPDLHSELNLSSLELGDSALYFCASSVVEQATGELFFGEGSRLTVL.

The rearrangement joins TRBV19 to TRBJ1-1, with TRBD1 matching 7 bases. This CDR3 spans 14 amino acids. The junction had 9 bases not matched to a gene; V was cut back by 2 bases and J by 9 bases. The germline gives CDR1 LNHDA, CDR2 SQIVND (reference sequence). In nucleotides, the CDR3 is TGTGCCAGTAGTATATCGGGACAGAACCCCAAAGCTTTCTTT. The encoded protein is CASSISGQNPKAFF.

The chain employs TRBV7-9 and TRBJ1-6, with TRBD1 identical over 7 bases. The CDR3 is made up of 13 amino acids. Germline V gives CDR1 SEHNR, CDR2 FQNEAQ (reference sequence). The junction had 5 bases not matched to a gene; V was cut back by 8 bases and J by 7 bases. DNA of the CDR3: TGTGCCAGCCAGGACAGGAACAATTCACCCCTCCACTTT. As protein: CASQDRNNSPLHF. The entire variable domain, with the rest obtained from reference TRBV7-9 and TRBJ1-6, is as follows: DTGVSQNPRHKITKRGQNVTFRCDPISEHNRLYWYRQTLGQGPEFLTYFQNEAQLEKSRLLSDRFSAERPKGSFSTLEIQRTEQGDSAMYLCASQDRNNSPLHFGNGTRLTVT.

The chain has TRBV12-3 or TRBV12-4 and TRBJ1-3; D remains unclear. This CDR3 comprises 11 residues. Trimming left V 3 bases short and J 7 bases short, with 4 bases between. As DNA, the CDR3 is TGTGCCAGCAGTTTGGTTAACACCATATATTTT. Translation gives CASSLVNTIYF.

This sequence joins TRBV5-1 and TRBJ2-1; 7 nucleotides line up with TRBD2. Germline V CDR1 and CDR2: SGHRS, YFSETQ. Trimming cost V 4 bases and J 10 bases; bases outside gene matches: 11. CDR3 length equals 14 residues. Written as DNA, the CDR3 is TGCGCCAGCAGCCCAGTTCCTAGCGGAGACGAGCAGTTCTTC. Translated, it gives CASSPVPSGDEQFF.

This clone was seen a few times. The gene calls are TRBV28 and TRBJ1-1, with D possibly being TRBD1 (5 bases). Looked up from germline, CDR1 is MDHEN and CDR2 is SYDVKM. This CDR3 has 14 amino acids. The germline V and J ends were trimmed by 7 bases and 2 bases, with 14 bases remaining between them. The CDR3 DNA sequence: TGTGCCAGCAAAATAACAGGAGTCAACACTGAAGCTTTCTTT. It translates to CASKITGVNTEAFF.

This sequence joins TRBV3-1 (or the pseudogene TRBV3-2) and TRBJ2-7; D is possibly TRBD1 (5 bases). CDR1 is LGHDT, CDR2 YNNKEL, per germline (reference sequence). The CDR3 sequence is 12 residues long. The V gene lost 1 base and the J gene lost 12 bases, with 13 bases spanning the gap. The CDR3 DNA reads TGTGCCAGCAGCCAAGGCGTCGGCAGGGCGTACGTC. Protein: CASSQGVGRAYV.

The chain recombines TRBV12-3 or TRBV12-4 with TRBJ2-5; D ambiguous. V was cut by 3 bases and J by 8 bases, with 7 bases left in between. The CDR3 totals 11 residues. DNA for the CDR3: TGTGCCAGCAGTTTTCTCGTAACCCAGTACTTC. This gives the protein CASSFLVTQYF.

The chain is built from TRBV6-2 or TRBV6-3 and TRBJ2-7, with D hard to call. Germline loops: CDR1 MNHEY, CDR2 SVGEGT. V gave up 5 bases and J gave up 1 base, with 3 bases separating them. The CDR3 has 11 amino acids. The CDR3 DNA is TGTGCCAGCAGTATTTCCTACGAGCAGTACTTC. It is translated as CASSISYEQYF.

V usage is TRBV5-4 and J usage is TRBJ1-6, with a tentative D call TRBD1 (6 bases). Germline loops: CDR1 SGHNT, CDR2 YYREEE (reference sequence). The CDR3 sequence is 16 residues long. Deletions cut 4 bases from V and 0 bases from J, with 11 bases between. CDR3 protein: CASSPGQISYNSPLHF. The CDR3 bases are TGTGCCAGCAGCCCTGGACAGATCTCCTATAATTCACCCCTCCACTTT.

This chain uses TRBV6-5 with TRBJ2-3; either TRBD1 or TRBD2 may fit D (6 bases each). The CDR3 contains 15 residues. Trimming pared 6 bases from V and 0 bases from J, leaving 13 bases between. Germline V gene lookup returns CDR1 MNHEY and CDR2 SVGAGI. Here the CDR3 DNA reads TGTGCCAGCAGCCTTCCGGGGGCTAGCACAGATACGCAGTATTTT. Its protein product is CASSLPGASTDTQYF.

The chain recombines TRBV9 with TRBJ1-5; D uncertain. Germline CDR1 reads SGDLS; CDR2 reads YYNGEE. V lost 0 bases and J 7 bases, leaving 11 bases between the germline ends. The CDR3 consists of 14 residues. The chain's CDR3 is CASSVDAGRQPQHF. As DNA, the CDR3 is TGTGCCAGCAGCGTAGACGCTGGGCGACAGCCCCAGCATTTT.

V gene TRBV28 combines with J gene TRBJ1-2; 9 bases are shared with TRBD1. The CDR3 runs 17 residues. The V gene end was trimmed by 2 bases and the J gene end by 4 bases; junction bases not matched to a gene: 11. Per the germline V gene, CDR1 is MDHEN and CDR2 is SYDVKM. The CDR3 protein is CASSLIYRTGVPYGYTF. Here the CDR3 DNA reads TGTGCCAGCAGTTTAATTTACCGGACAGGGGTCCCCTATGGCTACACCTTC.

This clone was detected once. The chain carries TRBV5-4 and TRBJ1-2; 8 nucleotides agree with TRBD1. The CDR3 consists of 15 residues. Germline CDR1 and CDR2: SGHNT and YYREEE (reference sequence). Trimming cost V 7 bases and J 10 bases; bases outside gene matches: 18. The CDR3 DNA follows: TGTGCCAGCGCTTACCCCGGGACAGGTTTCCGGGACTACACCTTC. This gives the protein CASAYPGTGFRDYTF.

This chain links TRBV5-4 with TRBJ1-2; 10 bases line up with TRBD1. J was trimmed by 5 bases and V by 6 bases; bases with no gene match: 7. This CDR3 contains 14 residues. In germline, CDR1 is SGHNT, CDR2 YYREEE (reference sequence). CDR3 sequence reads: CASTIGQGDYGYTF. In nucleotides, the CDR3 is TGTGCCAGCACTATAGGACAGGGGGATTATGGCTACACCTTC.

The V and J genes are TRBV28 and TRBJ1-5; TRBD1 matches 7 bases. This CDR3 has 12 residues. CDR1 and CDR2 from the germline V gene are MDHEN and SYDVKM. Trimming removed 7 bases from V and 4 bases from J; junction bases left unmatched: 1. CDR3 region: CASNRGNQPQHF. CDR3 sequence (DNA): TGTGCCAGCAACAGGGGTAATCAGCCCCAGCATTTT.

The genes are TRBV11-2 and TRBJ2-7, with D perhaps TRBD1 (5 bases). Germline values: CDR1 SGHAT, CDR2 FQNNGV. The CDR3 runs 14 residues. V lost 1 base and J lost 3, with 10 bases in between. CDR3 amino acids: CASSLGGSFYEQYV. For the CDR3, the DNA is TGTGCCAGCAGCTTAGGGGGCAGCTTCTACGAGCAGTACGTC.

Only a few counts were recorded for this clone. The chain is built from TRBV28 and TRBJ1-1; D gene unclear. Germline CDR1 is MDHEN and CDR2 is SYDVKM. The CDR3 has 14 amino acids. Between the trimmed V and J ends, which lost 7 bases and 4 bases, there was a span of 16 bases. The CDR3 coding sequence is TGTGCCAGCACTGCCGCGACACCTATCACTGAAGCTTTCTTT. Translation: CASTAATPITEAFF.

J is TRBJ2-1 and V is TRBV24-1; 10 bases are shared with TRBD1. V trimming: 5 bases; J trimming: 10 bases; junction bases outside the gene matches: 16. The CDR3 length is 17 residues. Germline CDR1 reads KGHDR; CDR2 reads SFDVKD. The CDR3 nucleotides read TGTGCCACCAGTGCCCCCGAGGGACAGGGGCGAGCAGGAGAGCAGTTCTTC. This sequence encodes CATSAPEGQGRAGEQFF.